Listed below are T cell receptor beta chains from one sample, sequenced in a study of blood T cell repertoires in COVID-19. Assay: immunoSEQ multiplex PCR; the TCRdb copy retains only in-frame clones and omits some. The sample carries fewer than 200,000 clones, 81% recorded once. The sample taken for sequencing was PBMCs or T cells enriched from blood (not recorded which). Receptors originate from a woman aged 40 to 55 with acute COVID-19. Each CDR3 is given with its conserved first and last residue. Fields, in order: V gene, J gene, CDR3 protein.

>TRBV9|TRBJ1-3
CASSVATGAGNTIYF
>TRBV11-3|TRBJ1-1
CASSLMGQGNTEAFF
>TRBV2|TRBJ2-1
CASSVGLAGIWIQFF
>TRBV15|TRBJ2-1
CATSIGVGSSYNEQFF
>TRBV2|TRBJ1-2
CASLVNYGYTF
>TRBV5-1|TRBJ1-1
CASTPGSLQTEAFF
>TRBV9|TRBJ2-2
CASSVAPRGLFAGELFF
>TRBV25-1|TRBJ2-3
CASSEVRLASYTDTQYF
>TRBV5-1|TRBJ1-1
CASSLQGAPNTEAFF
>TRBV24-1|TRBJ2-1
CATSDPSAGAYNEQFF
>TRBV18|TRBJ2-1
CASSPGLAGLAGNNEQFF
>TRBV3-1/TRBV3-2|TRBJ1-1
CASSPGQVNTEAFF
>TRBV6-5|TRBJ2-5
CASLGNQETQYF
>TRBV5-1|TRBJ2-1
CASSFLAGGPGEQFF
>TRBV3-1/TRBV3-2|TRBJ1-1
CASSHLGAGQGLGAFF
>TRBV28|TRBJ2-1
CASSSSQGPWDEQFF
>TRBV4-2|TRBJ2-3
CASSQVLIGGTQYF
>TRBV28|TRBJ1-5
CASSSGGSNQPQHF